Presented here are 12 T cell receptor beta chains from one specimen sequenced in a study of blood T cell repertoires in COVID-19. Sequencing used immunoSEQ multiplex PCR; TCRdb keeps in-frame clones, though not all of them. The data contain fewer than 300,000 clones, 80% to 90% of them singletons. The specimen was PBMCs or T cells enriched from blood (not recorded which). These receptors all stem from a woman aged 25-40 years who had recovered from COVID-19.

The V and J genes are TRBV5-1 and TRBJ2-7, with 8 positions matching TRBD2. This CDR3 comprises 16 residues. The V gene's germline CDR1 is SGHRS and CDR2 YFSETQ. The ends lost 5 bases at V and 2 bases at J; junction bases unmatched: 12. The CDR3 loop reads CASRGPWNSGAYEQYF. DNA for the CDR3: TGCGCCAGCAGGGGGCCGTGGAATAGCGGGGCCTACGAGCAGTACTTC.

There are a few counts of this clone. This rearrangement joins TRBV7-2 to TRBJ2-7; 8 bases are shared with TRBD2. The CDR3 is 15 residues long. CDR1 is SGHTA and CDR2 is FQGNSA in the germline V gene. Trimming cost V 4 bases and J 3 bases; bases outside gene matches: 8. This CDR3 reads CASSYQAGGYYEQYF. The CDR3 DNA sequence: TGTGCCAGCAGCTACCAGGCGGGAGGATACTACGAGCAGTACTTC.

The rearrangement links TRBV27 to TRBJ1-2; weak D call: TRBD1 (5 bases). The ends were cut back, 7 bases at V and 4 bases at J, with 13 bases in the middle. The CDR3 length is 13 residues. Germline lookup yields CDR1 MNHEY and CDR2 SMNVEV (reference sequence). The CDR3 is CASTPGTAYGYTF. CDR3 DNA: TGTGCCAGCACCCCAGGGACTGCCTATGGCTACACCTTC.

This clone occurred once. The chain employs TRBV19 and TRBJ2-7, with TRBD1 identical over 8 bases. Unmatched junction bases numbered 9, after V lost 6 bases and J lost 2 bases. The germline gives CDR1 LNHDA, CDR2 SQIVND (reference sequence). CDR3 length: 15 amino acids. The CDR3 spells CASSSGKGQAYEQYF. The CDR3 DNA reads TGTGCCAGTAGCTCAGGGAAGGGACAGGCCTACGAGCAGTACTTC.

V usage is TRBV5-1 and J usage is TRBJ2-7, with D tentatively TRBD2 (6 bases). The length of the CDR3 is 13 residues. Trimming left V 10 bases short and J 3 bases short, with 17 bases between. Germline loops: CDR1 SGHRS, CDR2 YFSETQ. The CDR3 region is CAAGGSRCYEQYF. The CDR3 DNA follows: TGCGCCGCCGGAGGGTCCCGGTGCTACGAGCAGTACTTC. Together with reference TRBV5-1 and TRBJ2-7, the CDR3 gives the full variable domain: KAGVTQTPRYLIKTRGQQVTLSCSPISGHRSVSWYQQTPGQGLQFLFEYFSETQRNKGNFPGRFSGRQFSNSRSEMNVSTLELGDSALYLCAAGGSRCYEQYFGPGTRLTVT.

As to this clone: The sample carries other DNA sequences with the same CDR3. V usage is TRBV3-1 (or the pseudogene TRBV3-2) and J usage is TRBJ1-6; 9 bases are shared with TRBD1. CDR3 length equals 14 residues. Germline values: CDR1 LGHDT, CDR2 YNNKEL (reference sequence). The V gene end was trimmed by 4 bases and the J gene end by 7 bases; junction bases not matched to a gene: 2. The chain's CDR3 is CASSPGQGNSPLHF. CDR3 DNA sequence: TGTGCCAGCAGCCCGGGACAGGGCAATTCACCCCTCCACTTT.

The chain uses TRBV18 and TRBJ1-1; no clear D gene. The CDR3 totals 14 residues. The germline V gene has CDR1 KGHSH and CDR2 LQKENI. The germline V and J ends were trimmed by 0 bases and 7 bases, with 12 bases remaining between them. The CDR3 reads CASSPPSAGSEAFF. The CDR3 DNA is TGTGCCAGCTCACCACCGTCGGCGGGCAGTGAAGCTTTCTTT.

The chain is built from TRBV10-3 and TRBJ1-2, with TRBD1 identical over 8 bases. The germline CDR1 and CDR2 sequences are ENHRY and SYGVKD. Germline trimming cut 2 bases from V and 6 bases from J; bases unmatched to any gene: 5. The CDR3 length is 14 residues. CDR3 in amino acids: CAISEADRVHGYTF. CDR3 in DNA: TGTGCCATCAGTGAGGCGGACAGGGTTCATGGCTACACCTTC.

The chain recombines TRBV11-2 with TRBJ1-2; tentative D call: TRBD1 (6 bases). Germline lookup yields CDR1 SGHAT and CDR2 FQNNGV. This CDR3 spans 17 amino acids. V was cut by 2 bases and J by 2 bases, with 18 bases left in between. CDR3 region: CASSLFPRGQENYGYTF. The DNA for the CDR3 is TGTGCCAGCAGCTTATTTCCCAGGGGACAAGAGAACTATGGCTACACCTTC. The full variable domain, completed using reference TRBV11-2 and TRBJ1-2, is EAGVAQSPRYKIIEKRQSVAFWCNPISGHATLYWYQQILGQGPKLLIQFQNNGVVDDSQLPKDRFSAERLKGVDSTLKIQPAKLEDSAVYLCASSLFPRGQENYGYTFGSGTRLTVV.

The chain employs TRBV12-3 or TRBV12-4 and TRBJ2-6, with D unclear. There are 12 residues in the CDR3. Trimming removed 5 bases from V and 5 bases from J, with 4 bases in between. For the CDR3, the DNA is TGTGCCAGCAGTCTTAGGGCCAACGTCCTGACTTTC. As protein: CASSLRANVLTF.

This clone was counted ten times or more. This same CDR3 is encoded by further DNA sequences in the sample. The rearrangement joins TRBV6-1 to TRBJ2-2; D may be TRBD2 (5 bases). Trimming took 3 bases from V and 3 from J, leaving 5 bases between them. This CDR3 spans 13 amino acids. Germline CDR1 and CDR2: MNHNS and SASEGT. CDR3 protein: CASSERDTGELFF. CDR3 nucleotide sequence: TGTGCCAGCAGTGAGCGGGACACCGGGGAGCTGTTTTTT.

V gene TRBV14 combines with J gene TRBJ1-6; a weak D match, TRBD1 (5 bases). The CDR3 extends over 14 amino acids. From germline, CDR1 is SGHDN and CDR2 FVKESK. The V end lost 6 bases, the J end lost 7 bases, and 13 bases lay between the germline ends. The CDR3 loop reads CASSSRVRNSPLHF. CDR3 coding DNA: TGTGCCAGCAGTTCCAGGGTGCGAAATTCACCCCTCCACTTT.